What follows are 23 T cell receptor beta chains derived from one specimen sequenced in a study of CD8 T cells in ankylosing spondylitis. Study outcomes and limitations: It appeared that ankylosing spondylitis blood was characterized by a TCR beta motif of eight highly homologous variants.

TCRdb used MiXCR to reprocess the 5' RACE reads, holding one entry per CDR3 protein. The data show some 140,000 distinct CDR3 sequences, 15% to 20% seen once. These receptors are not linked to any known antigen. The sequenced material came from blood, either unsorted or a sorted T cell fraction (not recorded which). The origin of the receptors is a male donor with ankylosing spondylitis.

V usage is TRBV20-1 and J usage is TRBJ1-1; D is undetermined. Germline V lookup: CDR1 DFQATT, CDR2 SNEGSKA (reference sequence). V shed 3 bases and J shed 2 bases, with 13 bases lying between them. The CDR3 totals 14 residues. The DNA for the CDR3 is TGCAGTGCTAGCGGTTCACCGAGAAACACTGAAGCTTTCTTT. Translation: CSASGSPRNTEAFF.

V and J are TRBV29-1 and TRBJ2-1; D is unclear. Germline V gene sequence: CDR1 SQVTM, CDR2 ANQGSEA. The ends were cut back, 1 base at V and 2 bases at J, with 12 bases in the middle. This CDR3 has 15 amino acids. The DNA of the CDR3 is TGCAGCGTTGAAGCTCTGGAGCTTCCCTACAATGAGCAGTTCTTC. Encoded protein: CSVEALELPYNEQFF.

This chain uses TRBV11-2 with TRBJ2-1; D is perhaps TRBD2 (6 bases). Trimming left V 0 bases short and J 3 bases short, with 18 bases between. The CDR3 has 18 amino acids. Germline values: CDR1 SGHAT, CDR2 FQNNGV. CDR3 DNA: TGTGCCAGCAGCTTAGAGACGGTGAGGGGAGGCGGCTACAATGAGCAGTTCTTC. Translating it yields CASSLETVRGGGYNEQFF.

The chain combines TRBV28 with TRBJ2-7; 7 nucleotides agree with TRBD1. Germline-derived CDR1 and CDR2 are MDHEN and SYDVKM. The CDR3 is made up of 17 amino acids. Germline trimming cut 4 bases from V and 3 bases from J; bases unmatched to any gene: 15. CDR3 in amino acids: CASSSPTAPGGLYEQYF. The DNA for the CDR3 is TGTGCCAGCAGTTCCCCTACCGCGCCAGGGGGTCTCTACGAGCAGTACTTC.

V usage is TRBV20-1 and J usage is TRBJ2-1, with D perhaps matching TRBD1 (7 bases). Trimming shortened V by 4 bases and J by 6 bases, and 31 bases separated the two germline ends. The CDR3 is 19 amino acids. Germline values: CDR1 DFQATT, CDR2 SNEGSKA (reference sequence). The CDR3 coding sequence is TGCAGTGCTAAGGGAAAAGTCAGGGGGGTACCCTCCTACAGCAATGAGCAGTTCTTC. Translated: CSAKGKVRGVPSYSNEQFF.

This clonotype was counted between two and nine times. Here the CDR3 reads CASSLEGTVQETQYF. CDR3 in DNA: TGTGCCAGCAGCTTAGAGGGGACAGTACAAGAGACCCAGTACTTC. This chain uses TRBV11-1 with TRBJ2-5; TRBD1 agrees at 7 bases. CDR1 and CDR2 from the germline V gene are SGHAT and FQDESV (reference sequence). The CDR3 spans 15 residues. Trimming removed 1 base from V and 2 bases from J; junction bases left unmatched: 4.

In its sample, this clonotype was seen a few times. V and J are TRBV4-1 and TRBJ2-1, with TRBD2 matching 8 bases. CDR3 length: 15 residues. From germline, CDR1 is MGHRA and CDR2 YSYEKL. V gave up 3 bases and J gave up 6 bases; unmatched junction bases: 7. The CDR3 DNA is TGCGCCAGCAGCCACTCTAGCGGGCTGGGCAATGAGCAGTTCTTC. It yields the protein CASSHSSGLGNEQFF.

This clonotype was seen ten or more times. This chain links TRBV6-4 with TRBJ1-2; D gene ambiguous. The CDR3 contains 11 residues. V was trimmed by 3 bases and J by 10 bases, leaving 9 bases between them. The germline gives CDR1 MRHNA, CDR2 SNTAGT. The CDR3 DNA follows: TGTGCCAGCAGTGAAAATGGGGTCTACACCTTC. Protein sequence: CASSENGVYTF.

This clonotype was seen many times. The V call is TRBV12-3 or TRBV12-4, the J call TRBJ2-5, with D tentatively TRBD1 or TRBD2 (5 bases each). The CDR3 is made up of 14 amino acids. Trimming left V 3 bases short and J 5 bases short, with 13 bases between. The CDR3 reads CASSFGGAGETQYF. The CDR3 DNA reads as TGTGCCAGCAGTTTTGGGGGAGCAGGGGAGACCCAGTACTTC.

This clonotype occurred a few times. The V call is TRBV20-1, the J call TRBJ2-7; perhaps TRBD2 as D (5 bases). Trimming removed 7 bases at V and 5 bases at J, with 21 bases between. This CDR3 contains 14 residues. Per the germline V gene, CDR1 is DFQATT and CDR2 is SNEGSKA (reference sequence). For the CDR3, the DNA is TGCAGTGTTCCCGGGAACCCCAAGCGCAACGAGCAGTACTTC. Translation gives CSVPGNPKRNEQYF.

This clonotype has only a few counts. This chain uses TRBV20-1 with TRBJ2-5; D remains unclear. CDR3 length: 11 amino acids. V gave up 5 bases and J gave up 7 bases, with 11 bases separating them. In germline, CDR1 is DFQATT, CDR2 SNEGSKA (reference sequence). This CDR3 reads CSAPLLGTQYF. Written as DNA, the CDR3 is TGCAGTGCTCCCTTACTGGGGACCCAGTACTTC.

The rearrangement uses TRBV7-8 and TRBJ2-7; perhaps TRBD2 as D (6 bases). V was clipped by 6 bases and J by 0 bases, with 21 bases between them. The CDR3 runs 17 residues. CDR1 and CDR2 (germline): SGHVS, FQNEAQ. The chain's CDR3 is CASSPSSATTTSYEQYF. CDR3 DNA sequence: TGTGCCAGCAGTCCCTCTAGCGCGACGACGACCTCCTACGAGCAGTACTTC.

This clonotype was recorded at least ten times. The chain has TRBV7-9 and TRBJ2-1; either TRBD1 or TRBD2 may supply D (5 bases each). V was clipped by 1 base and J by 8 bases, with 15 bases between them. The CDR3 consists of 15 residues. Germline loops: CDR1 SEHNR, CDR2 FQNEAQ (reference sequence). The CDR3 coding sequence is TGTGCCAGCAGCTTAGTGGGTGTACGAGGGGATGAGCAGTTCTTC. This translates into CASSLVGVRGDEQFF. Full variable domain (outside the CDR3, taken from reference TRBV7-9 and TRBJ2-1): DTGVSQNPRHKITKRGQNVTFRCDPISEHNRLYWYRQTLGQGPEFLTYFQNEAQLEKSRLLSDRFSAERPKGSFSTLEIQRTEQGDSAMYLCASSLVGVRGDEQFFGPGTRLTVL.

The chain links TRBV5-1 to TRBJ1-1; D gene unclear. The V end was cut by 0 bases, the J end by 4 bases, with 10 bases between. CDR3 size: 14 residues. The germline CDR1 and CDR2 sequences are SGHRS and YFSETQ. This CDR3 reads CASSLAGWGTEAFF. For the CDR3, the DNA is TGCGCCAGCAGCTTGGCCGGGTGGGGCACTGAAGCTTTCTTT.

This clonotype has a count of ten or more. V and J are TRBV29-1 and TRBJ2-1, with D hard to call. Germline CDR1 reads SQVTM; CDR2 reads ANQGSEA. There are 11 residues in the CDR3. The ends were cut back, 4 bases at V and 3 bases at J, with 4 bases in the middle. The CDR3 is CSVALYNEQFF. CDR3 nucleotides: TGCAGCGTTGCTCTCTACAATGAGCAGTTCTTC.

J is TRBJ2-5 and V is TRBV2; no clear D gene. With 10 bases removed from V and 5 bases from J, the gap between germline ends came to 11 bases. The CDR3 has 11 amino acids. Germline V gene sequence: CDR1 SNHLY, CDR2 FYNNEI. The CDR3 DNA follows: TGTGCCACCCTGTTCCCGGAGACCCAGTACTTC. It yields the protein CATLFPETQYF. Combining the CDR3 with reference TRBV2 and TRBJ2-5 gives the whole variable domain EPEVTQTPSHQVTQMGQEVILRCVPISNHLYFYWYRQILGQKVEFLVSFYNNEISEKSEIFDDQFSVERPDGSNFTLKIRSTKLEDSAMYFCATLFPETQYFGPGTRLLVL.

This clonotype was recorded many times. The chain links TRBV29-1 to TRBJ2-7; possible D gene TRBD1, 6 bases. The germline V and J ends were trimmed by 7 bases and 7 bases, with 17 bases remaining between them. The CDR3 loop spans 12 amino acids. In germline, CDR1 is SQVTM, CDR2 ANQGSEA. CDR3 nucleotides: TGCAGCGCCTTTGGGGGCTTTAGAGAGCAGTACTTC. Residues: CSAFGGFREQYF.

This clonotype appeared a few times. The chain is built from TRBV4-1 and TRBJ1-4, with D uncertain. The CDR3 runs 14 residues. V gave up 4 bases and J gave up 0 bases, with 6 bases separating them. The germline V gene encodes CDR1 MGHRA and CDR2 YSYEKL. The CDR3 here is CASSLWSTNEKLFF. CDR3 nucleotides: TGCGCCAGCAGCCTTTGGTCAACTAATGAAAAACTGTTTTTT.

This clonotype was seen ten or more times. V usage is TRBV28 and J usage is TRBJ2-7; D is undetermined. The ends were cut back, 1 base at V and 1 base at J, with 5 bases in the middle. Germline CDR1 reads MDHEN; CDR2 reads SYDVKM. The CDR3 covers 13 residues. CDR3 protein: CASSLSSSYEQYF. Here the CDR3 DNA reads TGTGCCAGCAGTTTATCTAGTTCCTACGAGCAGTACTTC.

The chain recombines TRBV29-1 with TRBJ2-3, with 8 bases fitting TRBD2. This CDR3 spans 15 amino acids. Germline CDR1 is SQVTM and CDR2 is ANQGSEA. Trimming took 2 bases from V and 4 from J; bases not matched to a gene: 8. The CDR3 DNA sequence: TGCAGCGTTGAAACTAGCGGAAATGGAGCAGATACGCAGTATTTT. Translation gives CSVETSGNGADTQYF.

The rearrangement links TRBV2 to TRBJ2-5; no reliable D call. The CDR3 is 15 amino acids. CDR1 and CDR2 (germline): SNHLY, FYNNEI. V dropped 6 bases and J dropped 2 bases, with 16 bases sitting between them. CDR3 DNA: TGTGCCAGCAGCCGAACCCCCGGGCTACAAGAGACCCAGTACTTC. Translating it yields CASSRTPGLQETQYF.

The sample holds many counts of this clonotype. The rearrangement uses TRBV10-3 and TRBJ2-7, with D perhaps given as TRBD1 or TRBD2 (5 bases each). Germline lookup yields CDR1 ENHRY and CDR2 SYGVKD. This CDR3 has 11 amino acids. Trimming removed 6 bases at V and 6 bases at J, with 9 bases between. Written as DNA, the CDR3 is TGTGCCATCAGGCGAGGGGTCGAGCAGTACTTC. This codes for CAIRRGVEQYF.

The V and J genes are TRBV5-6 and TRBJ1-2, with D unresolved. Germline V gene data show CDR1 as SGHDT and CDR2 as YYEEEE. The CDR3 consists of 15 residues. Trimming left V 3 bases short and J 2 bases short, with 14 bases between. CDR3 sequence (DNA): TGTGCCAGCAGCTCCCCGTGGCGAGAGAACTATGGCTACACCTTC. Residues: CASSSPWRENYGYTF.